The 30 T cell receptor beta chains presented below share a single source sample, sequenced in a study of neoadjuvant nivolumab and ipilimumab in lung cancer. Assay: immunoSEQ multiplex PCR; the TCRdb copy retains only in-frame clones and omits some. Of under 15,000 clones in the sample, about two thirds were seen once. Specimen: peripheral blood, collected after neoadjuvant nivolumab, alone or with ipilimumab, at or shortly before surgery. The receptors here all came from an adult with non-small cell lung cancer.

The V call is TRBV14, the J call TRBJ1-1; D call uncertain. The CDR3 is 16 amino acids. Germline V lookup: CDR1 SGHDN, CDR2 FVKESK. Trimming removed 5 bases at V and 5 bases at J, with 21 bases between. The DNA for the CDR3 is TGTGCCAGCAGCACCGGGAGGGTCATATTCTGGACTGAAGCTTTCTTT. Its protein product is CASSTGRVIFWTEAFF. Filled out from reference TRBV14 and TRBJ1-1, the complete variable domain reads EAGVTQFPSHSVIEKGQTVTLRCDPISGHDNLYWYRRVMGKEIKFLLHFVKESKQDESGMPNNRFLAERTGGTYSTLKVQPAELEDSGVYFCASSTGRVIFWTEAFFGQGTRLTVV.

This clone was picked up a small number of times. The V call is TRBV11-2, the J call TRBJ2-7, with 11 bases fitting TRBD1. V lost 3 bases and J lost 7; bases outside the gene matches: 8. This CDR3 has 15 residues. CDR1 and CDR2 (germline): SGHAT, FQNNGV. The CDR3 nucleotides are TGTGCCAGCAGCTTCTCGGACAGGGGGCCGGAGGAGCAGTACTTC. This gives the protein CASSFSDRGPEEQYF.

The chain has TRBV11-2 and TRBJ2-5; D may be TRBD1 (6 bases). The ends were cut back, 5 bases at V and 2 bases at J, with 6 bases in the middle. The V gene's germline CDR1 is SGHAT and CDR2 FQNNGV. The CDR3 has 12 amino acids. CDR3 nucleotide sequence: TGTGCCAGCAGCACAGGGCAAGAGACCCAGTACTTC. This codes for CASSTGQETQYF.

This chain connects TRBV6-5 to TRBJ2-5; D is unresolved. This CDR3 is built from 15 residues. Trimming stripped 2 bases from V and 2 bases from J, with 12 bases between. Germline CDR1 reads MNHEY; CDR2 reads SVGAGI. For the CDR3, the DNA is TGTGCCAGCAGTTACACGGTCGAAGAGCAAGAGACCCAGTACTTC. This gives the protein CASSYTVEEQETQYF.

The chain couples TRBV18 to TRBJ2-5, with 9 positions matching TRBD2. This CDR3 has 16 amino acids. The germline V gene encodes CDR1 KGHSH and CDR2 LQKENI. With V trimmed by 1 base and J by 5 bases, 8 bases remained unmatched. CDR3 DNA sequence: TGTGCCAGCTCACCACAGAGTAGCGGGAGTGGGGAGACCCAGTACTTC. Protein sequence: CASSPQSSGSGETQYF.

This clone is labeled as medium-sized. CDR3 in DNA: TGTGCCAGCAGCCAAAGCGGGGGCCTAGCCAAAAACATTCAGTACTTC. Its protein is CASSQSGGLAKNIQYF. This chain links TRBV14 with TRBJ2-4, with 8 bases matching TRBD2. Germline V gene sequence: CDR1 SGHDN, CDR2 FVKESK. Trimming at V came to 2 bases and at J to 0 bases, leaving 3 bases not matched to a gene. CDR3 length equals 16 residues.

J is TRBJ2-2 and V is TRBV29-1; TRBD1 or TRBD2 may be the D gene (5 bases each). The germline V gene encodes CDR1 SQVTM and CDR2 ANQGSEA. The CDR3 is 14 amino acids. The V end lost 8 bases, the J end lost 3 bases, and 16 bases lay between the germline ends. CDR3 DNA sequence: TGCAGCAGTACAGGAGGCTTAGACACCGGGGAGCTGTTTTTT. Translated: CSSTGGLDTGELFF.

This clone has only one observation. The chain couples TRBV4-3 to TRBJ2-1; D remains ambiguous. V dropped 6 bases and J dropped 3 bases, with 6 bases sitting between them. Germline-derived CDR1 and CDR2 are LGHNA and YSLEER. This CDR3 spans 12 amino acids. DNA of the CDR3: TGCGCCAGCAGTCACAACTACAATGAGCAGTTCTTC. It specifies CASSHNYNEQFF.

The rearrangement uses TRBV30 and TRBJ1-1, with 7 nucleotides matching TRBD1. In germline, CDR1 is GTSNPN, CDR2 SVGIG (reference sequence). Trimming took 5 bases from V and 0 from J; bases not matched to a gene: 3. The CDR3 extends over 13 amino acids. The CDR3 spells CAWATGLNTEAFF. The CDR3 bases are TGTGCCTGGGCGACAGGGCTGAACACTGAAGCTTTCTTT.

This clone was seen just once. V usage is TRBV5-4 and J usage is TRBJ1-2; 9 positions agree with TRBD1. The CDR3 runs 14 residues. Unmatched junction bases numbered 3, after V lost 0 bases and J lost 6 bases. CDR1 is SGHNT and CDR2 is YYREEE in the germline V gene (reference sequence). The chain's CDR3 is CASSLGGQGDGYTF. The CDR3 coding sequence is TGTGCCAGCAGCTTGGGGGGACAGGGCGATGGCTACACCTTC.

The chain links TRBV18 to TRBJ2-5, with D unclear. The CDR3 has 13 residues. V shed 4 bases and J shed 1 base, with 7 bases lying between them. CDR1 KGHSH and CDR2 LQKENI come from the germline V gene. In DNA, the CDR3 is TGTGCCAGCTCACGGGGAAGCCAAGAGACCCAGTACTTC. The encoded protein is CASSRGSQETQYF.

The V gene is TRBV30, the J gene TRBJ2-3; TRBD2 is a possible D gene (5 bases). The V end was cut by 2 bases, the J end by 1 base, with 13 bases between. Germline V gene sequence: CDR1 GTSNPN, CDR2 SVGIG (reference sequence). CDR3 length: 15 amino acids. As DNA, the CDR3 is TGTGCCTGGAGTCCTGGGAGTGACGGCACAGATACGCAGTATTTT. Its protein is CAWSPGSDGTDTQYF.

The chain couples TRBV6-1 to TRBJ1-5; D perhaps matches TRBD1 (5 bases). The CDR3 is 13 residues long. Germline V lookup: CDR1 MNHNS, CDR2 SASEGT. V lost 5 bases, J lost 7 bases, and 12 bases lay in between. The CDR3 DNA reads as TGTGCCAGCAGTTTACAGGTACGCCAGCCCCAGCATTTT. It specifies CASSLQVRQPQHF.

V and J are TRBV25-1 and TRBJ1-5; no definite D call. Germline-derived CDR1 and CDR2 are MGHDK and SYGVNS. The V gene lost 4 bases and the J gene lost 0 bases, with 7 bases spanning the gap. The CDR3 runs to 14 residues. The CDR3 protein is CASSAGASNQPQHF. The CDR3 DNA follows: TGTGCCAGCAGTGCAGGAGCTAGCAATCAGCCCCAGCATTTT. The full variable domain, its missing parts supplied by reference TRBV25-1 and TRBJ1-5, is EADIYQTPRYLVIGTGKKITLECSQTMGHDKMYWYQQDPGMELHLIHYSYGVNSTEKGDLSSESTVSRIRTEHFPLTLESARPSHTSQYLCASSAGASNQPQHFGDGTRLSIL.

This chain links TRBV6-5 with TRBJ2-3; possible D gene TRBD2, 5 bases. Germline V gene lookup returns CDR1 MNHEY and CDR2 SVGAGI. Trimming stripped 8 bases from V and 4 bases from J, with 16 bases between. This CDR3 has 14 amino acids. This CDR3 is CASRRGITADTQYF. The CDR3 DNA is TGTGCCAGCCGAAGAGGGATTACGGCAGATACGCAGTATTTT.

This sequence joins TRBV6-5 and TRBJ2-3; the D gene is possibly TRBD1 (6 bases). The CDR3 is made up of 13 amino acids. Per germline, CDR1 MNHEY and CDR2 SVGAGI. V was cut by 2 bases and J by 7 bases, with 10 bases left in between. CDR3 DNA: TGTGCCAGCAGTTACGGGACACTAAATACGCAGTATTTT. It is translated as CASSYGTLNTQYF.

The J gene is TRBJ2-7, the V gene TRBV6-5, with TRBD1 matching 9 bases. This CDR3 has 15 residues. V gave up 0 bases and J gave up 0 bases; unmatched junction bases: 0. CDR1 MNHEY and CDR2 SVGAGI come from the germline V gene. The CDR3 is CASSYSTGGSYEQYF. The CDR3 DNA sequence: TGTGCCAGCAGTTACTCGACAGGGGGCTCCTACGAGCAGTACTTC.

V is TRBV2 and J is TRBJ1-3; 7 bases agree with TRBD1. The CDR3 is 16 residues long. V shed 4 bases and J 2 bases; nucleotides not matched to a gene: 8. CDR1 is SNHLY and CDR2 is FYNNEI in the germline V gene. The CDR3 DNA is TGTGCCAGCAGTGCAATACAGGGGTTAGCTGGAAACACCATATATTTT. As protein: CASSAIQGLAGNTIYF.

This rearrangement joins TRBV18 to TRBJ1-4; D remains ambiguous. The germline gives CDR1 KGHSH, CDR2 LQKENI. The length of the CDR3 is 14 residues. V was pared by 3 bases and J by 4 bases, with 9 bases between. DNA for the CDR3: TGTGCCAGCTCACCTCTAGCCAATAATGAAAAACTGTTTTTT. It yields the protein CASSPLANNEKLFF.

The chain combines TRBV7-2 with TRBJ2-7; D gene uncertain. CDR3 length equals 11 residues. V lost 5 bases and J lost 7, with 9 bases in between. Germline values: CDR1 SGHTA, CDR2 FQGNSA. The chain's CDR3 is CASSNFREQYF. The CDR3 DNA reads TGTGCCAGCAGCAATTTCCGTGAGCAGTACTTC. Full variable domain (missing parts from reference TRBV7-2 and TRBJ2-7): GAGVSQSPSNKVTEKGKDVELRCDPISGHTALYWYRQSLGQGLEFLIYFQGNSAPDKSGLPSDRFSAERTGGSVSTLTIQRTQQEDSAVYLCASSNFREQYFGPGTRLTVT.

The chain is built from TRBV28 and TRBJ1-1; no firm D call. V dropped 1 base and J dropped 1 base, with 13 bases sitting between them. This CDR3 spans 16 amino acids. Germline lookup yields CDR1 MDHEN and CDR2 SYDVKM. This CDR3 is CASSLFSGRGNTEAFF. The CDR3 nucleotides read TGTGCCAGCAGTTTATTCTCTGGGCGAGGGAACACTGAAGCTTTCTTT.

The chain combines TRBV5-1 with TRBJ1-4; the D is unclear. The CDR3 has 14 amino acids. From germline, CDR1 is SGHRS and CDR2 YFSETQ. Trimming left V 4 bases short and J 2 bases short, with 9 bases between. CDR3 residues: CASSPHPTNEKLFF. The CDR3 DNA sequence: TGCGCCAGCAGCCCCCACCCCACTAATGAAAAACTGTTTTTT.

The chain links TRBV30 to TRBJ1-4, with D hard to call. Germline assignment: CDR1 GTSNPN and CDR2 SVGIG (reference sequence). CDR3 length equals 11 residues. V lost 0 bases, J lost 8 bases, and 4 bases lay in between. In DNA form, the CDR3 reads TGTGCCTGGAGTGTACGCGAAAAACTGTTTTTT. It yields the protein CAWSVREKLFF.

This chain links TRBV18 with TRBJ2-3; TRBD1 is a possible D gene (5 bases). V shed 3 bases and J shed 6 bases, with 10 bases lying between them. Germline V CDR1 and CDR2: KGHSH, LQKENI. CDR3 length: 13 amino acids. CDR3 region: CASSPRAEDTQYF. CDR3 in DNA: TGTGCCAGCTCACCCAGGGCGGAGGATACGCAGTATTTT.

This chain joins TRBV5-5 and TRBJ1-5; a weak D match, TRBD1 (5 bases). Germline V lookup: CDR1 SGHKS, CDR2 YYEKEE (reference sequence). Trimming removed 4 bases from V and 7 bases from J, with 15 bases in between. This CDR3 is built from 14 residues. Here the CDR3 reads CASSLRGANQPQHF. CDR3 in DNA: TGTGCCAGCAGCCTGAGAGGGGCGAACCAGCCCCAGCATTTT.

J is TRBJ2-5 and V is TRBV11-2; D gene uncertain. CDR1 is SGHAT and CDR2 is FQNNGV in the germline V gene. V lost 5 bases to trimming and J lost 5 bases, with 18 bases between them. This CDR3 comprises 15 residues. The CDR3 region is CASSQTAWAPETQYF. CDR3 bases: TGTGCCAGCAGCCAGACCGCGTGGGCCCCGGAGACCCAGTACTTC.

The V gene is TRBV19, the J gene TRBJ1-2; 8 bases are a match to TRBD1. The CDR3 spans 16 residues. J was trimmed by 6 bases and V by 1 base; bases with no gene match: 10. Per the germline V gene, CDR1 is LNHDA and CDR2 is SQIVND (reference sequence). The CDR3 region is CASSIGLAGGADGYTF. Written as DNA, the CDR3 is TGTGCCAGTAGTATAGGTCTCGCAGGGGGCGCAGATGGCTACACCTTC.

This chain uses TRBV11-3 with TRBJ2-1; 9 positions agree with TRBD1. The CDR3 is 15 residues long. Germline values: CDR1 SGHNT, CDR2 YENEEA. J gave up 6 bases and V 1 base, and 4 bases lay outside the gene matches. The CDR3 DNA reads TGTGCCAGCAGCTTAGCTGGGACAGGGAGCAATGAGCAGTTCTTC. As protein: CASSLAGTGSNEQFF.

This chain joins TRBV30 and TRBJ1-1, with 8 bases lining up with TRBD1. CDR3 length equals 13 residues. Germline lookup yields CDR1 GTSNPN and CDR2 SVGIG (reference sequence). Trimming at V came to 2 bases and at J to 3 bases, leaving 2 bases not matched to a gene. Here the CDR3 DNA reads TGTGCCTGGAGTCGACAGGGGTACACTGAAGCTTTCTTT. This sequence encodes CAWSRQGYTEAFF.

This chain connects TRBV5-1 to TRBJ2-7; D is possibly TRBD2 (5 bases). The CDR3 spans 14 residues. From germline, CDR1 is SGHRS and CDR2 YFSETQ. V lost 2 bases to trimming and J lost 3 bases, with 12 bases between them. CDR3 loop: CASSFGGLVYEQYF. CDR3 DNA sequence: TGCGCCAGCAGCTTCGGAGGTCTAGTCTACGAGCAGTACTTC.